This T cell receptor beta chain was profiled in a study of T cells after yellow fever vaccination. Study outcomes and limitations: By day 5 rather than day 15, the secondary response had peaked, though it was weaker. Among primary-vaccination clones, most reappeared after the booster, at about 95% for CD4 and 88% for CD8.

Details on this clonotype: No antigen is known for it.

This CDR3 has 13 amino acids. V lost 3 bases to trimming and J lost 4 bases; unmatched junction nucleotides: 2. The germline V gene encodes CDR1 SGDLS and CDR2 YYNGEE. They built TCR cDNA with 5'RACE template switching, a step that put in a universal primer site and UMIs. TCRdb reprocessed the 5' RACE reads via MiXCR and lists one record per CDR3 protein. Of around 500,000 distinct CDR3 sequences listed, around a fifth are singletons. This receptor was taken from a man between 18 and 35 years old who received the YFV17D yellow fever vaccine. The J gene is TRBJ2-3, the V gene TRBV9; 7 bases are shared with TRBD1. Sequencing was performed on PBMCs, taken 20 to 25 days after the first yellow fever vaccination. The CDR3 DNA is TGTGCCAGCAGCGGAAGGGGGCCAGATACGCAGTATTTT. Residues: CASSGRGPDTQYF.